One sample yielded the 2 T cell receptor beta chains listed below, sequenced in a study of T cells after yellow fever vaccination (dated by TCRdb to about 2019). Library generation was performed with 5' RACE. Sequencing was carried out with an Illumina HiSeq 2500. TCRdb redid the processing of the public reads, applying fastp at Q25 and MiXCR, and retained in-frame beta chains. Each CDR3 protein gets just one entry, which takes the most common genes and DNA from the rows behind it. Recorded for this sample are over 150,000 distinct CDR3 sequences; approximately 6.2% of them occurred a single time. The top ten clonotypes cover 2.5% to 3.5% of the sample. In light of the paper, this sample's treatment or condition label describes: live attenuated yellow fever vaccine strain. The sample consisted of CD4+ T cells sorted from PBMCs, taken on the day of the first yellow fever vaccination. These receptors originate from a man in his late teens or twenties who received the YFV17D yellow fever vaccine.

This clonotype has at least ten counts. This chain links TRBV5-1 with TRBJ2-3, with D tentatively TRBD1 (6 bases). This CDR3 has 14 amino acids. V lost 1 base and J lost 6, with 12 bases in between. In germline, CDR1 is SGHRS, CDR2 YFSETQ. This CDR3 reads CASSLRVTGDTQYF. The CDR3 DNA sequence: TGCGCCAGCAGCTTGAGGGTTACAGGGGATACGCAGTATTTT.

CDR3 sequence reads: CASSSGTDACRANVLTF. The CDR3 coding sequence is TGTGCCAGCAGCTCCGGGACGGACGCCTGCAGGGCCAACGTCCTGACTTTC. The chain employs TRBV12-3 or TRBV12-4 and TRBJ2-6; D may be TRBD1 or TRBD2 (5 bases each). V was trimmed by 6 bases and J by 5 bases, leaving 20 bases between them. This CDR3 has 17 amino acids.